Shown below are 2 T cell receptor beta chains from a single sample sequenced in a study of beta chain features in type 1 diabetes. Expressed TCRB transcripts were sequenced because the isolated RNA had all been reverse transcribed beforehand. Sequencing was performed with immunoSEQ multiplex PCR; in TCRdb, only in-frame clones are kept and a portion is missing. The sample carries 680,000 or so clones, 15% to 17% recorded once. Sequencing was performed on naive CD4+ T cells from blood. These receptors were collected from a man in his late teens or twenties in good health.

This sequence joins TRBV5-4 and TRBJ1-1, with no clear D. Trimming removed 0 bases from V and 8 bases from J, with 14 bases in between. CDR3 length equals 14 residues. From germline, CDR1 is SGHNT and CDR2 YYREEE (reference sequence). The CDR3 loop is CASSLDGPRMEAFF. The CDR3 bases are TGTGCCAGCAGCTTGGATGGGCCAAGGATGGAAGCTTTCTTT.

This clone showed up just a few times. The chain recombines TRBV21-1 with TRBJ2-7; no check of the table's D call, TRBD2, against the DNA was made. TRBV21-1 is a documented pseudogene. The length of the CDR3 is 17 residues. The CDR3 region is CASSYRDSVGLGGEQYF. The CDR3 region has the DNA TGTGCCAGCAGCTACCGCGACAGCGTGGGCTTGGGGGGCGAGCAGTACTTC.